Described below is a single T cell receptor beta chain sequence and its context. Specified time point: patch test 2, 6 weeks after DPC sensitization. Treatment: therapeutic diphenylcyclopropenone sensitization with weekly scalp DPC. TCRdb fed the RACE reads into MiXCR, producing one record per CDR3 protein. Of 110,000 to 150,000 distinct CDR3 sequences detected, around 11% appear once; the ten largest clones hold 1.2% to 1.5%. This sample was taken from a study of human T cells and chemical hapten exposure. Study information: DPC at 2% was the sensitizing agent, placed on roughly 2 cm by roughly 2 cm of upper inner arm skin.

The receptor was derived from a woman between 45 and 60 years old with alopecia areata. Some clones in this sample may be carry-over from other donors' samples. The source material was whole blood, sampled in connection with sensitization to the hapten diphenylcyclopropenone (DPC).

CDR3 sequence (DNA): TGTGCCAGCAGCCCCGCCCTAGAGCTGTTTTTT. It codes for CASSPALELFF. The rearrangement links TRBV11-2 to TRBJ2-2; no reliable D call. This CDR3 has 11 amino acids. The V gene's germline CDR1 is SGHAT and CDR2 FQNNGV. The germline V and J ends were trimmed by 5 bases and 11 bases, with 9 bases remaining between them.